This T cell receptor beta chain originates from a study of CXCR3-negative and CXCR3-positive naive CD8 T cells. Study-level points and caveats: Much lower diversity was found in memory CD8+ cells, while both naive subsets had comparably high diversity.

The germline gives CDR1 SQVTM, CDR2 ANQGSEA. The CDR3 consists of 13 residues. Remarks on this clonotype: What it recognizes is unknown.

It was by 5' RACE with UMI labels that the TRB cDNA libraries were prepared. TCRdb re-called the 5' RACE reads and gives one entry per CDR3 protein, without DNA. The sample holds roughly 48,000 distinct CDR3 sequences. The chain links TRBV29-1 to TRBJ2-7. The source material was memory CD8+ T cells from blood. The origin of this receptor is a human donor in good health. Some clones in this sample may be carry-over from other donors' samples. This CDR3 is CSVEGTYTYEQYF.